This T cell receptor (beta chain) was identified in a study of regulatory T cells in long-lasting Graves disease. The germline V and J ends were trimmed by 2 bases and 6 bases, with 11 bases remaining between them. This CDR3 comprises 13 residues. In germline, CDR1 is MNHEY, CDR2 SMNVEV (reference sequence). The TCR beta library used iRepertoire HTBI primers with Arm-PCR amplification of CDR3. TCRdb re-analysed the multiplex PCR reads in MiXCR, keeping a single row per CDR3 protein. Of fewer than 500,000 distinct CDR3 sequences listed, about 17% are singletons. Time point reported: newly diagnosed GD, antithyroid drugs for less than 3 months. RNA isolated from PBMCs was used to make the TCR library. These same data were also listed under a study on T cells in Graves' hyperthyroidism and ophthalmopathy.

The sample consisted of peripheral blood mononuclear cells (PBMCs), taken at new diagnosis, from a patient treated with antithyroid drugs. This receptor was obtained from a man aged 40-49 years with Graves disease. The V gene is TRBV27, the J gene TRBJ2-7; D is unclear. The CDR3 nucleotides read TGTGCCAGCAGTTTAGCGAATGGATTCGAGCAGTACTTC. It is translated as CASSLANGFEQYF.